This T cell receptor beta chain originates from a study of blood T cell repertoires in COVID-19. About the study: The cDNA or gDNA used as material had been derived from T cells, B-cell-depleted T cells, or PBMCs.

Here immunoSEQ multiplex PCR was the method, and the copy in TCRdb shows in-frame clones only, minus some. The sample lists 70,000 to 100,000 clones; 80% to 90% were seen once. The length of the CDR3 is 14 residues. Trimming pared 4 bases from V and 3 bases from J, leaving 9 bases between. Per germline, CDR1 MNHNY and CDR2 SVGAGI (reference sequence). The receptor's source is a man aged 50-60 years with COVID-19, enrolled during active disease. The V and J genes are TRBV6-6 and TRBJ2-2; no clear D gene. Sequencing input: peripheral blood. This chain's CDR3 is CASSFVAYTGELFF. The DNA of the CDR3 is TGTGCCAGCAGTTTTGTAGCCTACACCGGGGAGCTGTTTTTT.